Presented here are 20 T cell receptor beta chains from one specimen sequenced in a study of shared clonotypes between healthy human individuals. Sequencing was performed with immunoSEQ multiplex PCR; in TCRdb, only in-frame clones are kept and a portion is missing. The table lists about 2.3 million clones, 85% to 95% of them singletons. Sequencing input: naive CD4+ T cells from PBMCs. Subset specified: CD45RA+ positively selected. The receptor source for this set is a man aged 18 to 29 in good health. Some clones in this sample may be carry-over from other donors' samples.

CDR3 sequence (DNA): TGTGCCAGCAGTTACGCAAGCGGAAACTATGGCTACACCTTC. Amino acid sequence: CASSYASGNYGYTF. The V gene is TRBV6-5, the J gene TRBJ1-2; D unclear. In germline, CDR1 is MNHEY, CDR2 SVGAGI. V lost 2 bases and J lost 2, with 9 bases in between. This CDR3 spans 14 amino acids.

V usage is TRBV29-1 and J usage is TRBJ2-3; 9 bases agree with TRBD2. In germline, CDR1 is SQVTM, CDR2 ANQGSEA. Trimming at V came to 3 bases and at J to 7 bases, leaving 11 bases not matched to a gene. The CDR3 extends over 15 amino acids. The CDR3 bases are TGCAGCGTTGATTTCCCCACTAGCGGGTGGAATACGCAGTATTTT. Its protein is CSVDFPTSGWNTQYF.

The rearrangement joins TRBV7-2 to TRBJ2-7; 13 bases are shared with TRBD2. This CDR3 has 14 amino acids. After removal of 8 bases from V and 3 bases from J, the junction contained 4 bases not matched to a gene. CDR1 SGHTA and CDR2 FQGNSA come from the germline V gene. CDR3 sequence (DNA): TGTGCCAGCCGACTAGCGGGAGGACTCTACGAGCAGTACTTC. It codes for CASRLAGGLYEQYF.

As regards this clone: A read error may produce the germline difference seen at one junction end. The chain recombines TRBV11-2 with TRBJ2-7; TRBD1 matches 9 bases. Germline CDR1 SGHAT, CDR2 FQNNGV. The CDR3 is made up of 15 amino acids. The CDR3: CASSLEGQGIYGQYF. The CDR3 DNA reads TGTGCCAGCAGCTTAGAAGGACAGGGGATCTACGGGCAGTACTTC.

This chain connects TRBV4-3 to TRBJ2-3, with TRBD2 matching over 13 bases. There are 16 residues in the CDR3. Germline loops: CDR1 LGHNA, CDR2 YSLEER. The V gene end was trimmed by 0 bases and the J gene end by 6 bases; junction bases not matched to a gene: 3. CDR3 coding DNA: TGCGCCAGCAGCCAAGACCGGACTAGCGGGGGCGATACGCAGTATTTT. As protein: CASSQDRTSGGDTQYF.

V usage is TRBV18 and J usage is TRBJ1-1; D gene uncertain. The V and J ends lost 1 base and 2 bases respectively, with 8 bases between them. The germline V gene has CDR1 KGHSH and CDR2 LQKENI. This CDR3 comprises 14 residues. The CDR3 here is CASSPLDSNTEAFF. The DNA of the CDR3 is TGTGCCAGCTCACCACTAGACTCCAACACTGAAGCTTTCTTT.

To note about this clone: Other DNA sequences in this specimen translate into the identical CDR3. The V call is TRBV9, the J call TRBJ1-1; TRBD1 might be the D (5 bases). There are 14 residues in the CDR3. Germline lookup yields CDR1 SGDLS and CDR2 YYNGEE. The V gene lost 3 bases and the J gene lost 0 bases, with 9 bases spanning the gap. CDR3 amino acids: CASSALTVNTEAFF. As DNA, the CDR3 is TGTGCCAGCAGCGCCTTGACAGTGAACACTGAAGCTTTCTTT. The variable domain in full, completed from reference TRBV9 and TRBJ1-1, reads DSGVTQTPKHLITATGQRVTLRCSPRSGDLSVYWYQQSLDQGLQFLIQYYNGEERAKGNILERFSAQQFPDLHSELNLSSLELGDSALYFCASSALTVNTEAFFGQGTRLTVV.

V and J are TRBV28 and TRBJ2-5, with D hard to call. The CDR3 has 14 amino acids. Trimming removed 5 bases from V and 2 bases from J, with 12 bases in between. In germline, CDR1 is MDHEN, CDR2 SYDVKM. The CDR3 nucleotides are TGTGCCAGCAGTACCCGAAGACTTCAAGAGACCCAGTACTTC. Translated, it gives CASSTRRLQETQYF.

The CDR3 region has the DNA TGTGCCAGCAGCTCCCGCCCCTATACCATCGCCCAGGGTGGTGGGGCCAACGTCCTGACTTTC. This codes for CASSSRPYTIAQGGGANVLTF. J is TRBJ2-6 and V is TRBV7-3; tentative D call: TRBD1 (5 bases). The CDR3 runs 21 residues. The germline CDR1 and CDR2 sequences are SGHTA and FQGTGA. V dropped 4 bases and J dropped 3 bases, with 28 bases sitting between them.

The rearrangement joins TRBV15 to TRBJ1-2, with TRBD1 identical over 7 bases. Per germline, CDR1 LNHNV and CDR2 YYDKDF (reference sequence). This CDR3 spans 14 amino acids. J gave up 4 bases and V 1 base, and 3 bases lay outside the gene matches. CDR3 sequence reads: CATSRADRAYGYTF. In nucleotides, the CDR3 is TGTGCCACCAGCAGAGCCGACAGGGCCTATGGCTACACCTTC.

V usage is TRBV7-6 and J usage is TRBJ2-2, with TRBD2 identical over 7 bases. The CDR3 length is 16 residues. V was pared by 5 bases and J by 7 bases, with 13 bases of the junction left unmatched. Per germline, CDR1 SGHVS and CDR2 FNYEAQ. The CDR3 DNA sequence: TGTGCCAGCAGCAACGACGGGATAGCGGGTGGCGGGGAGCTGTTTTTT. Translation: CASSNDGIAGGGELFF.

The chain combines TRBV18 with TRBJ2-1; D gene unclear. Germline V lookup: CDR1 KGHSH, CDR2 LQKENI. V lost 1 base, J lost 10 bases, and 17 bases lay in between. The CDR3 spans 15 residues. The CDR3 reads CASSPRRIDQSEQFF. The CDR3 bases are TGTGCCAGCTCACCACGGCGGATTGACCAATCGGAGCAGTTCTTC.

In regard to this clone: The sample holds other DNA sequences that translate to the same CDR3. This chain links TRBV4-2 with TRBJ1-2; TRBD1 might be the D (6 bases). This CDR3 region has 11 residues. Per the germline V gene, CDR1 is LGHNA and CDR2 is YNFKEQ. V was pared by 4 bases and J by 8 bases, with 8 bases between. The CDR3 reads CASSLGGGYTF. The CDR3 DNA reads as TGTGCCAGCAGCCTCGGGGGCGGCTACACCTTC.

This clone showed up just a few times. DNA of the CDR3: TGCGCCAGCAGCCAAGTGGGCCCACCTGAAAAACTGTTTTTT. This encodes CASSQVGPPEKLFF. This rearrangement joins TRBV4-1 to TRBJ1-4; D call uncertain. Per germline, CDR1 MGHRA and CDR2 YSYEKL. Deletions cut 1 base from V and 7 bases from J, with 10 bases between. This CDR3 is built from 14 residues.

This clone was counted a few times. The chain joins TRBV4-2 to TRBJ2-2, with D unresolved. V was cut by 1 base and J by 2 bases, with 8 bases left in between. The germline gives CDR1 LGHNA, CDR2 YNFKEQ. The CDR3 loop spans 15 amino acids. The CDR3 here is CASSQVTTNTGELFF. The DNA of the CDR3 is TGTGCCAGCAGCCAAGTGACCACCAACACCGGGGAGCTGTTTTTT.

CDR3 in DNA: TGTGCCTGGAGTGAGGGAGGTACGCAGTATTTT. It yields the protein CAWSEGGTQYF. The rearrangement joins TRBV30 to TRBJ2-3; tentatively, D is TRBD2 (6 bases). The CDR3 length is 11 residues. V lost 1 base and J 8 bases, leaving 7 bases between the germline ends. The germline gives CDR1 GTSNPN, CDR2 SVGIG (reference sequence).

V and J are TRBV25-1 and TRBJ2-3; tentatively, D is TRBD1 or TRBD2 (5 bases each). Trimming stripped 5 bases from V and 4 bases from J, with 10 bases between. Germline CDR1 reads MGHDK; CDR2 reads SYGVNS. This CDR3 is built from 13 residues. The CDR3: CASSLGVADTQYF. In DNA, the CDR3 is TGTGCCAGCAGTCTGGGGGTCGCAGATACGCAGTATTTT.

About this clone itself: The same CDR3 is also encoded by other DNA sequences in this sample. V is TRBV6-1 and J is TRBJ1-5; no firm D call. The CDR3 runs to 14 residues. Germline CDR1 MNHNS, CDR2 SASEGT. Trimming removed 3 bases at V and 1 base at J, with 7 bases between. In nucleotides, the CDR3 is TGTGCCAGCAGTGACAGGAACAGCAATCAGCCCCAGCATTTT. This translates into CASSDRNSNQPQHF.

The V gene is TRBV4-3, the J gene TRBJ2-5; possibly TRBD1 for D (6 bases). Matching the DNA end better, TRBJ2-7 makes the J call doubtful. Germline assignment: CDR1 LGHNA and CDR2 YSLEER. The CDR3 has 14 amino acids. The CDR3 region has the DNA TGCGCCAGCAGCCAAAAGGGACACCACTACGAGCAGTACTTC. Translation gives CASSQKGHHYEQYF.

The rearrangement joins TRBV2 to TRBJ2-1; TRBD2 matches at 8 bases. The germline CDR1 and CDR2 sequences are SNHLY and FYNNEI. The V gene end was trimmed by 8 bases and the J gene end by 13 bases; junction bases not matched to a gene: 13. CDR3 size: 13 residues. The CDR3 DNA sequence: TGTGCCAGCCAGGTGATAGCGGGAATGTCCCAGTTCTTC. Translating gives CASQVIAGMSQFF.